The 27 T cell receptor beta chains below come from one sample, sequenced in a study of blood T cell repertoires in COVID-19. Sequenced by immunoSEQ multiplex PCR; TCRdb stores in-frame clones only, minus some. The sample holds 150,000 to 200,000 clones, 75% to 85% seen once. Sample: peripheral blood. The receptors come from a woman aged 40 to 50 with COVID-19, enrolled during active disease.

The chain uses TRBV5-1 and TRBJ2-7, with TRBD1 as a possible D gene (6 bases). The germline V gene has CDR1 SGHRS and CDR2 YFSETQ. Trimming stripped 2 bases from V and 3 bases from J, with 21 bases between. The CDR3 runs 17 residues. The CDR3 sequence: CASSFGTKVKGIYEQYF. Here the CDR3 DNA reads TGCGCCAGCAGCTTCGGGACAAAGGTGAAGGGGATCTACGAGCAGTACTTC.

The rearrangement links TRBV20-1 to TRBJ2-7; D unresolved. Trimming removed 3 bases from V and 1 base from J, with 10 bases in between. CDR1 is DFQATT and CDR2 is SNEGSKA in the germline V gene (reference sequence). CDR3 length: 13 amino acids. The CDR3 spells CSASPRNSYEQYF. The DNA for the CDR3 is TGCAGTGCTAGTCCGCGGAATTCCTACGAGCAGTACTTC.

This chain uses TRBV12-3 or TRBV12-4 with TRBJ2-2, with D perhaps TRBD2 (5 bases). The ends were cut back, 6 bases at V and 2 bases at J, with 7 bases in the middle. The CDR3 totals 13 residues. The CDR3 DNA reads as TGTGCCAGCAGGGACTTTAACACCGGGGAGCTGTTTTTT. Its protein is CASRDFNTGELFF.

The genes are TRBV9 and TRBJ2-1; the D gene is possibly TRBD2 (6 bases). V was trimmed by 3 bases and J by 4 bases, leaving 14 bases between them. This CDR3 spans 15 amino acids. Germline values: CDR1 SGDLS, CDR2 YYNGEE. The CDR3 loop is CASSGRGLSYNEQFF. The CDR3 DNA follows: TGTGCCAGCAGCGGTAGGGGACTTTCATACAATGAGCAGTTCTTC.

The chain links TRBV6-5 to TRBJ2-7; TRBD2 matches at 7 bases. J gave up 2 bases and V 10 bases, and 14 bases lay outside the gene matches. The CDR3 has 15 residues. Germline CDR1 reads MNHEY; CDR2 reads SVGAGI. The CDR3 nucleotides are TGTGCCACCTCAACCTCAACGGGGACTACCTACGAGCAGTACTTC. Its translation: CATSTSTGTTYEQYF.

The J gene is TRBJ2-5, the V gene TRBV12-3 or TRBV12-4, with a weak D call TRBD2 (6 bases). V was trimmed by 4 bases and J by 9 bases, leaving 9 bases between them. The CDR3 is 11 residues long. The chain's CDR3 is CASSSAGPQYF. In DNA form, the CDR3 reads TGTGCCAGCAGTTCAGCGGGCCCCCAGTACTTC.

V and J are TRBV4-2 and TRBJ1-1; 10 nucleotides line up with TRBD1. Per the germline V gene, CDR1 is LGHNA and CDR2 is YNFKEQ. V dropped 4 bases and J dropped 4; count of bases not matched to a gene: 6. The CDR3 has 15 residues. CDR3 residues: CASSRSGTGATEAFF. The CDR3 DNA reads TGTGCCAGCAGCCGCTCCGGGACAGGGGCCACTGAAGCTTTCTTT.

About this clone: At the DNA level, this CDR3 is encoded by other sequences in the same sample as well. V usage is TRBV6-5 and J usage is TRBJ2-1, with 9 bases that match TRBD2. Germline trimming cut 5 bases from V and 10 bases from J; bases unmatched to any gene: 9. CDR1 is MNHEY and CDR2 is SVGAGI in the germline V gene. The CDR3 loop spans 14 amino acids. CDR3 loop: CASSTGLAGNEQFF. CDR3 nucleotides: TGTGCCAGCAGTACGGGGCTAGCGGGAAACGAGCAGTTCTTC.

The rearrangement joins TRBV2 to TRBJ2-2; D not certain. Trimming removed 8 bases from V and 0 bases from J, with 10 bases in between. Germline V gene sequence: CDR1 SNHLY, CDR2 FYNNEI. This CDR3 contains 14 residues. The CDR3 sequence is CASGSTANTGELFF. The CDR3 DNA sequence: TGTGCCAGCGGTAGCACCGCGAACACCGGGGAGCTGTTTTTT.

This rearrangement joins TRBV28 to TRBJ2-3, with D perhaps TRBD2 (5 bases). V lost 5 bases to trimming and J lost 6 bases, with 9 bases between them. There are 12 residues in the CDR3. Germline CDR1 reads MDHEN; CDR2 reads SYDVKM. The CDR3 reads CASSLLADTQYF. The CDR3 DNA reads TGTGCCAGCAGTCTGCTAGCTGATACGCAGTATTTT.

The rearrangement links TRBV6-5 to TRBJ1-1; no clear D. Trimming took 6 bases from V and 3 from J, leaving 11 bases between them. The CDR3 is 13 residues long. Per the germline V gene, CDR1 is MNHEY and CDR2 is SVGAGI. The CDR3 region has the DNA TGTGCCAGCAGCATCCACACCTACACTGAAGCTTTCTTT. Its translation: CASSIHTYTEAFF.

This clone was picked up one time. This chain links TRBV7-2 with TRBJ2-3; 8 nucleotides align to TRBD1. CDR1 is SGHTA and CDR2 is FQGNSA in the germline V gene. The V gene end was trimmed by 5 bases and the J gene end by 1 base; junction bases not matched to a gene: 8. The CDR3 covers 16 residues. CDR3 in DNA: TGTGCCAGCAGCCAAGGCAGGGGGCGCCGCACAGATACGCAGTATTTT. It codes for CASSQGRGRRTDTQYF.

The gene calls are TRBV6-2 or TRBV6-3 and TRBJ2-1; 14 positions agree with TRBD2. This CDR3 contains 19 residues. V lost 6 bases and J lost 0; bases outside the gene matches: 10. Per the germline V gene, CDR1 is MNHEY and CDR2 is SVGEGT. In DNA form, the CDR3 reads TGTGCCAGCAGCCCTAGACTAGCGGGGGGGCCCAGCTCCTACAATGAGCAGTTCTTC. Translating it yields CASSPRLAGGPSSYNEQFF.

The J gene is TRBJ1-4, the V gene TRBV7-2; D might be TRBD1 (5 bases). V gave up 5 bases and J gave up 4 bases, with 14 bases separating them. CDR1 and CDR2 from the germline V gene are SGHTA and FQGNSA. The CDR3 totals 15 residues. The CDR3 region is CASSASQGGNEKLFF. As DNA, the CDR3 is TGTGCCAGCAGCGCCTCCCAGGGAGGTAATGAAAAACTGTTTTTT.

V gene TRBV19 combines with J gene TRBJ2-1; 10 positions agree with TRBD2. This CDR3 region has 16 residues. CDR1 is LNHDA, CDR2 SQIVND, per germline (reference sequence). After removal of 5 bases from V and 3 bases from J, the junction contained 7 bases not matched to a gene. The CDR3 DNA sequence: TGTGCCAGTAGTTTGACTAGCGGGCGGAGCTACAATGAGCAGTTCTTC. This encodes CASSLTSGRSYNEQFF. The full variable domain, its missing parts supplied by reference TRBV19 and TRBJ2-1, is DGGITQSPKYLFRKEGQNVTLSCEQNLNHDAMYWYRQDPGQGLRLIYYSQIVNDFQKGDIAEGYSVSREKKESFPLTVTSAQKNPTAFYLCASSLTSGRSYNEQFFGPGTRLTVL.

The chain recombines TRBV7-2 with TRBJ2-7; 8 bases match TRBD1. V shed 0 bases, J shed 5 bases, and the junction held 3 bases outside the gene matches. The CDR3 is 14 amino acids. CDR1 is SGHTA and CDR2 is FQGNSA in the germline V gene. CDR3 amino acids: CASSLAQGVDEQYF. The CDR3 bases are TGTGCCAGCAGCTTAGCACAGGGGGTCGACGAGCAGTACTTC.

The chain joins TRBV6-1 to TRBJ1-2, with D unresolved. There are 15 residues in the CDR3. V gave up 2 bases and J gave up 0 bases, with 10 bases separating them. Per the germline V gene, CDR1 is MNHNS and CDR2 is SASEGT. The CDR3 spells CASSELWQTNYGYTF. The CDR3 bases are TGTGCCAGCAGTGAACTCTGGCAGACTAACTATGGCTACACCTTC.

This clone was seen only a few times. This sequence joins TRBV30 and TRBJ2-1; the D gene is possibly TRBD2 (5 bases). The germline V gene encodes CDR1 GTSNPN and CDR2 SVGIG (reference sequence). The CDR3 has 11 amino acids. V lost 0 bases and J 10 bases, leaving 7 bases between the germline ends. CDR3 DNA: TGTGCCTGGAGTGTAAGCGGAGAGCAGTTCTTC. Protein sequence: CAWSVSGEQFF.

The CDR3 DNA is TGTGCCAGCAGAACTGCCACAGATACGCAGTATTTT. It specifies CASRTATDTQYF. The chain is built from TRBV7-2 and TRBJ2-3, with D unresolved. This CDR3 is built from 12 residues. V was clipped by 6 bases and J by 2 bases, with 6 bases between them. Germline CDR1 SGHTA, CDR2 FQGNSA.

The chain joins TRBV5-1 to TRBJ2-7, with TRBD2 identical over 9 bases. Germline CDR1 reads SGHRS; CDR2 reads YFSETQ. This CDR3 contains 16 residues. V was clipped by 5 bases and J by 0 bases; unmatched bases: 9. As DNA, the CDR3 is TGCGCCAGCAGGGGGTTAGCGGGGGAAAGCTCCTACGAGCAGTACTTC. It encodes CASRGLAGESSYEQYF.

This chain connects TRBV6-6 to TRBJ2-7, with TRBD1 matching 8 bases. Germline-derived CDR1 and CDR2 are MNHNY and SVGAGI (reference sequence). This CDR3 region has 15 residues. The V and J ends lost 8 bases and 9 bases, in that order; junction bases with no gene match: 18. The CDR3 reads CASGVTGTGKEVQYF. CDR3 bases: TGTGCCAGCGGCGTAACCGGGACAGGCAAAGAAGTGCAGTACTTC.

The rearrangement uses TRBV19 and TRBJ1-2; D may be TRBD1 (6 bases). Germline V gives CDR1 LNHDA, CDR2 SQIVND (reference sequence). CDR3 length equals 14 residues. The V gene lost 3 bases and the J gene lost 7 bases, with 15 bases spanning the gap. The CDR3 region is CASSIERQALGYTF. CDR3 nucleotide sequence: TGTGCCAGTAGTATCGAGAGACAGGCCCTTGGCTACACCTTC.

The chain's CDR3 is CASSVAPSWTSGRETQYF. The CDR3 nucleotides read TGTGCCAGCAGCGTAGCTCCCTCTTGGACTAGCGGGAGAGAGACCCAGTACTTC. The V call is TRBV9, the J call TRBJ2-5, with 13 positions matching TRBD2. Germline loops: CDR1 SGDLS, CDR2 YYNGEE. The trim removed 0 bases at V and 4 bases at J, leaving 9 bases unmatched. This CDR3 spans 18 amino acids.

The chain recombines TRBV6-5 with TRBJ1-4; a weak D match, TRBD1 (5 bases). CDR3 size: 14 residues. CDR1 is MNHEY, CDR2 SVGAGI, per germline. Trimming stripped 6 bases from V and 0 bases from J, with 8 bases between. DNA of the CDR3: TGTGCCAGCAGCGACAGCGCAACTAATGAAAAACTGTTTTTT. Translated: CASSDSATNEKLFF.

The chain combines TRBV7-2 with TRBJ1-2; 7 positions agree with TRBD1. V lost 4 bases to trimming and J lost 8 bases; unmatched junction nucleotides: 10. The CDR3 has 14 residues. Germline assignment: CDR1 SGHTA and CDR2 FQGNSA. The CDR3 here is CASSSPGQEEGYTF. DNA of the CDR3: TGTGCCAGCAGCTCACCCGGACAGGAGGAGGGCTACACCTTC.

This chain joins TRBV27 and TRBJ2-5; TRBD2 matches 10 bases. Germline V gene sequence: CDR1 MNHEY, CDR2 SMNVEV (reference sequence). CDR3 length: 14 amino acids. V gave up 7 bases and J gave up 2 bases; unmatched junction bases: 4. CDR3 bases: TGTGCCAGCACGGCAGCGGGGGGGCAAGAGACCCAGTACTTC. Amino acids: CASTAAGGQETQYF.

V usage is TRBV7-8 and J usage is TRBJ1-1, with D uncertain. The CDR3 is made up of 13 amino acids. Germline CDR1 reads SGHVS; CDR2 reads FQNEAQ. With 5 bases removed from V and 3 bases from J, the gap between germline ends came to 10 bases. CDR3 sequence: CASSLQQDTEAFF. Written as DNA, the CDR3 is TGTGCCAGCAGCCTGCAACAAGACACTGAAGCTTTCTTT.